The entry that follows covers one TCR beta chain sequence. V shed 1 base and J shed 3 bases, with 6 bases lying between them. This CDR3 comprises 14 residues. Germline CDR1 is SGHTA and CDR2 is FQGTGA. This sample was taken from a study of blood T cell repertoires in COVID-19. The method was immunoSEQ multiplex PCR; TCRdb's version includes in-frame clones alone and lacks a portion of them. The sample lists around 79,000 clones, about 80% seen once, with around 5.6% in the top ten. What was sequenced was peripheral blood. V usage is TRBV7-3 and J usage is TRBJ2-2; tentative D call: TRBD1 (5 bases). This clonotype was obtained from a woman aged 60-75 years with acute or convalescent COVID-19. In DNA, the CDR3 is TGTGCCAGCAGCTTAAGACAGTACACCGGGGAGCTGTTTTTT. Translating it yields CASSLRQYTGELFF.